The clone carrying this T cell receptor (beta chain) was detected ten times or more. Sample time point: sample taken at primary tumor resection. Whole RNA was taken from tumor, nontumor lung or frozen PBMC; it was then sequenced unsorted. Patients with untreated early-stage non-small cell lung cancer, numbering 72, were the donors. These data come from a study of spatial heterogeneity in lung cancer. Across the study: Across the raw uncorrected reads, a unique TCR and UMI combination was observed, on average, more than ten times.

TCRdb independently ran MiXCR on the 5' RACE reads; one entry per CDR3 protein. The data contain about 17,000 distinct CDR3 sequences, around 19% of them singletons. From germline, CDR1 is SEHNR and CDR2 FQNEAQ (reference sequence). The CDR3 has 17 amino acids. Trimming stripped 8 bases from V and 1 base from J, with 23 bases between. This specimen was PBMCs, taken at surgery. The TCR sequence derives from a male donor with early-stage non-small cell lung cancer. The chain has TRBV7-9 and TRBJ2-5; tentative D call: TRBD1 (6 bases). The CDR3 nucleotides read TGTGCCAGCGGAGATCTCGACAGGATAATATTCCAAGAGACCCAGTACTTC. As protein: CASGDLDRIIFQETQYF.